These 22 T cell receptor beta chains share one sample of origin, sequenced in a study of CD8+ T cells in alopecia areata. As to treatment: oral pan-JAK inhibitor, 5-10 mg twice daily. Sequencing used cDNA as its template, made by extracting RNA and reverse transcribing it. Profiled with immunoSEQ multiplex PCR; TCRdb holds only in-frame clones, not every one. The data show tens of thousands of clones, with around 45% seen just once and 20% held by the top ten. Specimen: CD8+ T cells sorted from blood, collected at approximately week 36, from a patient treated with tofacitinib. Receptor source: a human donor with alopecia areata.

The rearrangement uses TRBV5-1 and TRBJ2-5, with a tentative D call TRBD1 (5 bases). V lost 3 bases and J lost 1, with 7 bases in between. The CDR3 sequence is 13 residues long. CDR1 SGHRS and CDR2 YFSETQ come from the germline V gene. CDR3 residues: CASSWTIQETQYF. CDR3 sequence (DNA): TGCGCCAGCAGCTGGACAATCCAAGAGACCCAGTACTTC.

This clone was picked up a small number of times. This rearrangement joins TRBV27 to TRBJ1-1; no definite D call. The CDR3 length is 13 residues. CDR1 is MNHEY, CDR2 SMNVEV, per germline (reference sequence). Trimming took off 7 bases at V and 3 bases at J, with 12 bases between the two ends. The DNA for the CDR3 is TGTGCCAGCAAACAGCGAGTGGACACTGAAGCTTTCTTT. Translating gives CASKQRVDTEAFF.

This clone has more than one count but fewer than ten. The rearrangement joins TRBV4-2 to TRBJ2-5, with a weak D call TRBD2 (6 bases). V was shortened by 4 bases and J by 2 bases, with 11 bases between the two germline ends. Germline CDR1 is LGHNA and CDR2 is YNFKEQ. CDR3 size: 14 residues. The CDR3, as DNA: TGTGCCAGCAGCCCACGGGACTTTCAAGAGACCCAGTACTTC. Amino acids: CASSPRDFQETQYF.

This chain joins TRBV4-1 and TRBJ2-1; the D is unclear. Germline V lookup: CDR1 MGHRA, CDR2 YSYEKL. The CDR3 covers 18 residues. V dropped 2 bases and J dropped 5 bases, with 22 bases sitting between them. This CDR3 is CASSQYAMAGAGDNEQFF. The CDR3 DNA reads TGCGCCAGCAGCCAATACGCCATGGCAGGAGCCGGCGACAATGAGCAGTTCTTC.

This chain uses TRBV19 with TRBJ2-2; 9 nucleotides match TRBD2. V was clipped by 1 base and J by 3 bases; unmatched bases: 3. The CDR3 runs 16 residues. The germline V gene encodes CDR1 LNHDA and CDR2 SQIVND (reference sequence). CDR3 sequence reads: CASSIGVAGDTGELFF. The CDR3 coding sequence is TGTGCCAGTAGTATAGGAGTAGCGGGAGACACCGGGGAGCTGTTTTTT.

This clone was counted a few times. Distinct nucleotide sequences in the sample also encode this CDR3. The chain carries TRBV9 and TRBJ2-7, with 8 bases identical to TRBD1. V shed 4 bases and J 2 bases; nucleotides not matched to a gene: 5. The CDR3 covers 14 residues. CDR1 is SGDLS, CDR2 YYNGEE, per germline. The DNA of the CDR3 is TGTGCCAGCAGCCCAGGGGGCGGAACCTACGAGCAGTACTTC. It codes for CASSPGGGTYEQYF.

This sequence joins TRBV27 and TRBJ2-3; 12 nucleotides agree with TRBD2. Trimming took 8 bases from V and 4 from J; bases not matched to a gene: 7. Germline V gives CDR1 MNHEY, CDR2 SMNVEV (reference sequence). The length of the CDR3 is 15 residues. Here the CDR3 DNA reads TGTGCCAGCTCTCTAGCGGGAGGGCCCCCAGATACGCAGTATTTT. This encodes CASSLAGGPPDTQYF.

The chain is built from TRBV30 and TRBJ1-1; D remains ambiguous. Trimming stripped 0 bases from V and 3 bases from J, with 8 bases between. Germline CDR1 is GTSNPN and CDR2 is SVGIG (reference sequence). CDR3 size: 13 residues. The CDR3 here is CAWSVTIYTEAFF. The CDR3 DNA is TGTGCCTGGAGTGTAACAATATACACTGAAGCTTTCTTT.

V is TRBV29-1 and J is TRBJ1-2; D is perhaps TRBD1 (5 bases). V lost 6 bases and J lost 3, with 11 bases in between. Germline lookup yields CDR1 SQVTM and CDR2 ANQGSEA. The CDR3 runs to 12 residues. This CDR3 is CSVPTGDYGYTF. DNA of the CDR3: TGCAGCGTACCCACGGGGGACTATGGCTACACCTTC.

The chain combines TRBV7-3 with TRBJ2-1; D is perhaps TRBD2 (5 bases). Trimming took 5 bases from V and 7 from J, leaving 6 bases between them. This CDR3 has 11 residues. Per the germline V gene, CDR1 is SGHTA and CDR2 is FQGTGA. CDR3 region: CASSRTNEQFF. DNA of the CDR3: TGTGCCAGCAGCCGGACTAATGAGCAGTTCTTC.

This chain uses TRBV6-6 with TRBJ2-5; D unresolved. CDR3 size: 14 residues. Germline lookup yields CDR1 MNHNY and CDR2 SVGAGI (reference sequence). Trimming took 5 bases from V and 2 from J, leaving 12 bases between them. In DNA, the CDR3 is TGTGCCAGCAGTAGCCCCCCGGCGCAAGAGACCCAGTACTTC. Encoded protein: CASSSPPAQETQYF.

CDR3 residues: CASSLGQGADTQYF. As DNA, the CDR3 is TGTGCCAGCAGCCTGGGACAGGGGGCAGATACGCAGTATTTT. J is TRBJ2-3 and V is TRBV28; 11 nucleotides match TRBD1. The CDR3 extends over 14 amino acids. Germline trimming cut 6 bases from V and 4 bases from J; bases unmatched to any gene: 3. CDR1 and CDR2 (germline): MDHEN, SYDVKM.

Only a few counts were recorded for this clone. The chain uses TRBV29-1 and TRBJ2-1; 7 bases are shared with TRBD2. The trim removed 3 bases at V and 6 bases at J, leaving 8 bases unmatched. Germline V gene lookup returns CDR1 SQVTM and CDR2 ANQGSEA. The CDR3 is 14 residues long. This chain's CDR3 is CSVDLAEILNEQFF. The CDR3 DNA follows: TGCAGCGTTGACCTAGCGGAGATACTCAATGAGCAGTTCTTC.

This clone was observed once. The V gene is TRBV5-4, the J gene TRBJ2-2, with a possible D match to TRBD1 (5 bases). Trimming pared 4 bases from V and 1 base from J, leaving 17 bases between. The CDR3 consists of 17 residues. The V gene's germline CDR1 is SGHNT and CDR2 YYREEE (reference sequence). The CDR3 loop reads CASSVMKGPVNTGELFF. CDR3 in DNA: TGTGCCAGCAGCGTAATGAAGGGGCCGGTGAACACCGGGGAGCTGTTTTTT.

The chain links TRBV11-2 to TRBJ2-5; 11 bases are a match to TRBD2. The germline V gene encodes CDR1 SGHAT and CDR2 FQNNGV. The V segment lost 5 bases and the J segment 13 bases; nucleotides outside the gene matches: 12. This CDR3 has 14 amino acids. The CDR3 reads CASSGIAGGTGLYF. The CDR3, as DNA: TGTGCCAGCAGCGGTATAGCGGGAGGGACTGGGTTGTACTTC.

This clone has only a few counts. The chain employs TRBV5-1 and TRBJ2-4; D call uncertain. Trimming removed 0 bases at V and 0 bases at J, with 13 bases between. The CDR3 loop spans 17 amino acids. The germline V gene encodes CDR1 SGHRS and CDR2 YFSETQ. CDR3 nucleotide sequence: TGCGCCAGCAGCTTGGGGAACTACGGCCTAGCCAAAAACATTCAGTACTTC. It is translated as CASSLGNYGLAKNIQYF.

V and J are TRBV30 and TRBJ2-7, with TRBD1 identical over 7 bases. The CDR3 length is 14 residues. V shed 0 bases, J shed 0 bases, and the junction held 2 bases outside the gene matches. Germline CDR1 GTSNPN, CDR2 SVGIG (reference sequence). CDR3 sequence reads: CAWSVGGLSYEQYF. The CDR3 coding sequence is TGTGCCTGGAGTGTAGGGGGCCTCTCCTACGAGCAGTACTTC.

This chain's CDR3 is CASSLGLVNEQFF. The CDR3 DNA is TGTGCCAGCAGTTTAGGGCTAGTCAATGAGCAGTTCTTC. This sequence joins TRBV27 and TRBJ2-1; D is unresolved. CDR1 and CDR2 (germline): MNHEY, SMNVEV (reference sequence). This CDR3 is 13 amino acids long. V shed 2 bases and J shed 6 bases, with 8 bases lying between them.

The chain joins TRBV27 to TRBJ2-7, with 8 positions matching TRBD2. Germline CDR1 and CDR2: MNHEY and SMNVEV (reference sequence). CDR3 length: 13 amino acids. Trimming took 6 bases from V and 7 from J; bases not matched to a gene: 8. The CDR3 region is CASSSGGAREQYF. The CDR3 region has the DNA TGTGCCAGCAGCTCGGGAGGGGCAAGGGAGCAGTACTTC.

The chain recombines TRBV20-1 with TRBJ2-1, with D hard to call. The CDR3 is 11 amino acids. Deletions cut 0 bases from V and 10 bases from J, with 7 bases between. Germline CDR1 is DFQATT and CDR2 is SNEGSKA (reference sequence). This chain's CDR3 is CSAREVWEQFF. The CDR3 DNA follows: TGCAGTGCTAGAGAGGTTTGGGAGCAGTTCTTC.

This chain joins TRBV30 and TRBJ1-5, with D unresolved. The CDR3 is 14 residues long. V was pared by 2 bases and J by 0 bases, with 8 bases between. From germline, CDR1 is GTSNPN and CDR2 SVGIG (reference sequence). The CDR3 DNA sequence: TGTGCCTGGAGTCACGTTGGTAGCAATCAGCCCCAGCATTTT. Translating it yields CAWSHVGSNQPQHF.

This chain uses TRBV7-9 with TRBJ2-1; D is possibly TRBD1 (6 bases). The germline V gene has CDR1 SEHNR and CDR2 FQNEAQ (reference sequence). The CDR3 has 12 amino acids. Trimming stripped 6 bases from V and 5 bases from J, with 8 bases between. The CDR3 reads CASRHRDNEQFF. CDR3 coding DNA: TGTGCCAGCAGGCACAGGGACAATGAGCAGTTCTTC. The full variable domain, completed using reference TRBV7-9 and TRBJ2-1, is DTGVSQNPRHKITKRGQNVTFRCDPISEHNRLYWYRQTLGQGPEFLTYFQNEAQLEKSRLLSDRFSAERPKGSFSTLEIQRTEQGDSAMYLCASRHRDNEQFFGPGTRLTVL.